This T cell receptor beta chain comes out of a study of shared clonotypes between healthy human individuals (dated by TCRdb to 2018 to 2021). In terms of the full investigation: Three men and a couple of women, aged 18 to 49 years, made up the cohort. Per donor, three plates each were used for CD4 naive and CD4 memory, two for CD8 naive, and one for CD8 memory. Blood TCR repertoires of five healthy adults were deeply sequenced to estimate repertoire size and the extent of clonotype sharing between individuals. To increase sequencing depth and limit assay-specific biases, different laboratories used diverse techniques to prepare libraries and sequence TCR repertoires. Between about 0.8 and 9 billion PBMCs per donor were obtained by leukapheresis. Study-wide findings and limitations: The genetic and exposure-history diversity represented was limited by the small number of donors. Based on pairwise subsampling, the degree of clonotype sharing among donors was expected to be affected by sequencing depth. Approximately 5% of naive CD4, around 3.5% of naive CD8, about 2.1% of memory CD4, and about 0.4% of memory CD8 clonotypes were shared across a few donors. Estimated clonotype richness was generally larger for naive than for memory subsets. Sampling was restricted to blood, and TCR repertoires in tissue are likely to differ from TCR repertoires in blood. Rarefaction of sorted-subset datasets indicated incomplete sequencing despite the large sequencing depth. Compared with non-shared clonotypes, the clonotypes found in all four sorted-subset donors had higher generation probabilities.

Using the deep immunoSEQ assay, multiplex PCR amplified TCR CDR3 regions from genomic DNA. Extracted genomic DNA from each cell subset was spread evenly across all wells of several immunoSEQ 96-well plates, with each plate serving as a replicate. For sorted subsets, 150 to 200 ng genomic DNA, equal to tens of thousands of T cell genomes, was loaded into each replicate PCR. Purified libraries were quantified with a Qubit 3.0 fluorometer, sized on a Bioanalyzer 2100, and re-quantified with the KAPA Library Quantification kit. Each immunoSEQ 96-well plate was sequenced on its own single-read 150-cycle Illumina NextSeq 550 flow cell. In the paper's pipeline: Because the immunoSEQ output held only junctional sequences and lacked quality scores, the filtering could not match the filtering applied to full-length reads. To assign V/J genes and CDR3, sequences were annotated against IMGT germline references using PyIR, a Python wrapper for IgBLAST v1.9. Reads were removed for weak V/J assignments (E-value above 1e-6), missing CDR3, stop codons, out-of-frame junctions, or ambiguous translated residues. V3J clonotypes were defined as sequences sharing the same inferred V gene, J gene, and CDR3 amino acid sequence. Percentage overlap between repertoires was computed as shared unique clonotypes divided by the size of the smaller repertoire. Three approaches were used to assess repertoire richness: RTK rarefaction, the Chao1 estimator, and Recon v2.1 estimates of unobserved clonotypes. For all TCRbeta clonotypes obtained by the gDNA method from several donors, generation probabilities were computed with OLGA. TCRdb mirrors the immuneACCESS table, restricted to in-frame sequences. Some clones are absent from its copies; in checked studies, under half trace to an unresolved V gene, and the reason for the others is unknown. The DNA was the basis for D and trimming; V, J and clone size are from that table. The sample contains 850,000 to 1,100,000 clones, approximately 75% of them found a single time. Roughly 0.83% of the sample goes to the ten largest clones.

Looking up the germline V gene yields CDR1 MGHRA and CDR2 YSYEKL. From the cysteine through the phenylalanine, the CDR3 covers 15 amino acids. The DNA shown is the 45-base CDR3, in frame from base 1. The junction carries 12 bases between V and J, which are trimmed by 3 bases and 4 bases respectively. The donors were healthy, HIV-negative adults with no recently reported acute infections or vaccinations. Every donor was a Caucasian adult residing in Nashville, Tennessee, USA. Magnetic negative selection was used to enrich CD4+ T cells, after which naive cells were positively selected on CD45RA and the negative fraction became the memory subset. Blood was collected by leukapheresis, and PBMCs were isolated by Ficoll-Histopaque density gradient centrifugation and then cryopreserved in liquid nitrogen vapor phase. Analytical flow cytometry was used to check the purity and quantity of each magnetically sorted T cell population. Genomic DNA was isolated from every sorted fraction and measured by UV absorbance on a Nanodrop 2000c.

Remarks on this clone: No cognate antigen has been identified for it. Per-base qualities were not stored, and no clone one base away is much larger.

The receptor was isolated from a man aged 18-30 years in good health. Some clones in this sample may be carry-over from other donors' samples. Sequenced: memory CD4+ T cells from PBMCs. Reading the label with the study, this specimen's cell subset or site is: CD45RA-negative fraction. This chain joins TRBV4-1 to TRBJ2-2, with the identity of the D gene unclear. The DNA sequence is TGCGCCAGCAGCCAGGGCGATTGGGCCACCGGGGAGCTGTTTTTT. It encodes CASSQGDWATGELFF.